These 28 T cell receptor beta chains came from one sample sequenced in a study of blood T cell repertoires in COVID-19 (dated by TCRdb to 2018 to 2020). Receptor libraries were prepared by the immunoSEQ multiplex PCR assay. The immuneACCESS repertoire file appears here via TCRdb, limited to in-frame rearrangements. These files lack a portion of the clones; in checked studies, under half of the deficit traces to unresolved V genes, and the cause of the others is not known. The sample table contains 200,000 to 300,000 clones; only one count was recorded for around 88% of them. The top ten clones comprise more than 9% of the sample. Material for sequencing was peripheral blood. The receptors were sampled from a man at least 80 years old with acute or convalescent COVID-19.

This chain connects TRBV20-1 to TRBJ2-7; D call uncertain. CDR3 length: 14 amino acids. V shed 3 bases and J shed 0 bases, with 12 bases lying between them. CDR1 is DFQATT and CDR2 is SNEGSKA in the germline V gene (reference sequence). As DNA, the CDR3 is TGCAGTGCTAGTCGCGCGCGATCCTCCTACGAGCAGTACTTC. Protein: CSASRARSSYEQYF.

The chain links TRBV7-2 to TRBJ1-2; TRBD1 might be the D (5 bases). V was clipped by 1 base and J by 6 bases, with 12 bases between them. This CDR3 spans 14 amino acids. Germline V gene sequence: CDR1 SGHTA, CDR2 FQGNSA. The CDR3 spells CASSLGDWGDGYTF. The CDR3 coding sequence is TGTGCCAGCAGCTTAGGGGACTGGGGGGATGGCTACACCTTC.

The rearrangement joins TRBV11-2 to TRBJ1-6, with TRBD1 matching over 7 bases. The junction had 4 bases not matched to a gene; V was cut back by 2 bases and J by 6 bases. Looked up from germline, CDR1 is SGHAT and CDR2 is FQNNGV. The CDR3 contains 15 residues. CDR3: CASSLTRQGNSPLHF. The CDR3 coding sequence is TGTGCCAGCAGCTTAACCCGACAGGGTAATTCACCCCTCCACTTT.

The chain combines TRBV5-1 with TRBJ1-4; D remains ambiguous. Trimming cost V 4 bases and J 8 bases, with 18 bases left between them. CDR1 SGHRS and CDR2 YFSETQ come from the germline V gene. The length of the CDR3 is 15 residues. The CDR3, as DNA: TGCGCCAGCAGCCCACGACAAGGTCTACGGGAAAAACTGTTTTTT. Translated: CASSPRQGLREKLFF.

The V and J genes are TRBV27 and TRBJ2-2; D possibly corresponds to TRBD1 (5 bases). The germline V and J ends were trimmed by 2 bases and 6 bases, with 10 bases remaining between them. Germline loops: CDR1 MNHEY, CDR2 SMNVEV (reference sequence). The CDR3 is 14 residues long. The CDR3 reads CASSLRVGAGELFF. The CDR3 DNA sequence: TGTGCCAGCAGTTTACGGGTAGGGGCCGGGGAGCTGTTTTTT.

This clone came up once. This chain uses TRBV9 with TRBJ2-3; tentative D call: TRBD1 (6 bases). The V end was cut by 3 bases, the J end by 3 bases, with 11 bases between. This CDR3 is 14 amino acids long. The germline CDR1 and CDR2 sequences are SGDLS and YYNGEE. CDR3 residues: CASSADSVTDTQYF. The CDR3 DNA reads TGTGCCAGCAGCGCGGACAGTGTAACAGATACGCAGTATTTT.

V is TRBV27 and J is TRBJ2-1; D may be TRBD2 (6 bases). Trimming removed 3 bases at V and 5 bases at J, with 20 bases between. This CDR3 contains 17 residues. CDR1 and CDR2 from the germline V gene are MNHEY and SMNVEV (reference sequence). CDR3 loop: CASSFRLGRGINNEQFF. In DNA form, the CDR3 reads TGTGCCAGCAGTTTTCGGTTGGGGCGGGGTATAAACAATGAGCAGTTCTTC.

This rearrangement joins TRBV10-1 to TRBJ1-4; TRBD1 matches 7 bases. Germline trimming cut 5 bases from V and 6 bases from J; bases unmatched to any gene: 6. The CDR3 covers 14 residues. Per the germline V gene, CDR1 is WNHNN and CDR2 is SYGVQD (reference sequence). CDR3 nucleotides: TGCGCCAGCAGTCAGACAGGGCTGGATGAAAAACTGTTTTTT. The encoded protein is CASSQTGLDEKLFF.

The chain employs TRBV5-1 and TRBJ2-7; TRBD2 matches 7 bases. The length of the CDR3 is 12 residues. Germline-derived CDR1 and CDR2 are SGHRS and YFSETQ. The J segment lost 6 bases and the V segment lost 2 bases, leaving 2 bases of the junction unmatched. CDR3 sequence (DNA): TGCGCCAGCAGCTTCTCTAGCGGCGAGCAGTACTTC. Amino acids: CASSFSSGEQYF.

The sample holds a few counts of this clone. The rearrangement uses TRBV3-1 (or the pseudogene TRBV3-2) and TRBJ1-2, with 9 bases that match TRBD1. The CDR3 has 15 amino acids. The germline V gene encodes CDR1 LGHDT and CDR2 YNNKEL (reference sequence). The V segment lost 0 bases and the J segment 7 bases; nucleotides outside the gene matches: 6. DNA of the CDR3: TGTGCCAGCAGCCAAGAGAACAGGGGGCGAGGTGGCTACACCTTC. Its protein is CASSQENRGRGGYTF.

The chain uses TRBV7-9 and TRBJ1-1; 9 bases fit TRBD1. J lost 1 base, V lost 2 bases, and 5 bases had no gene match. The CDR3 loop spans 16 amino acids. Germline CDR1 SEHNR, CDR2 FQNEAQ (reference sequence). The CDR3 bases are TGTGCCAGCAGCTTAACGACAGGGGGGAAGAACACTGAAGCTTTCTTT. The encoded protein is CASSLTTGGKNTEAFF.

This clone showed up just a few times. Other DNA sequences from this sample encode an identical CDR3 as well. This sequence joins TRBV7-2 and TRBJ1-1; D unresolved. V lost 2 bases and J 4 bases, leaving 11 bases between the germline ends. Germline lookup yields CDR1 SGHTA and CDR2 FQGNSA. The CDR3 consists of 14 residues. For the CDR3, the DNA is TGTGCCAGCAGCTTACGGGTAGGAGGCACTGAAGCTTTCTTT. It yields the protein CASSLRVGGTEAFF.

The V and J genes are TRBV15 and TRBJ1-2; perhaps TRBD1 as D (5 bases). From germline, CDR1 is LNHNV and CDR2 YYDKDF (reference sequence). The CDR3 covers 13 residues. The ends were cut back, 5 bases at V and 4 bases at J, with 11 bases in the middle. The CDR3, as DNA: TGTGCCACCAGCCCTAGGAGGGGCTATGGCTACACCTTC. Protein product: CATSPRRGYGYTF.

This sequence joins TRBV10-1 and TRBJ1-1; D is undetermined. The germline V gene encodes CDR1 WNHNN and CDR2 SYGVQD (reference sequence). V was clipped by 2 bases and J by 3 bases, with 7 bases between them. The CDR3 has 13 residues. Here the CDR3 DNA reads TGCGCCAGCAGTGAGGAGTATTACACTGAAGCTTTCTTT. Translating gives CASSEEYYTEAFF.

The CDR3 DNA follows: TGCAGCGTTGAAGCGAGGAGTGGCAGCACAGATACGCAGTATTTT. This translates into CSVEARSGSTDTQYF. This chain uses TRBV29-1 with TRBJ2-3, with D unclear. The germline CDR1 and CDR2 sequences are SQVTM and ANQGSEA. V was clipped by 1 base and J by 0 bases, with 11 bases between them. This CDR3 is 15 amino acids long.

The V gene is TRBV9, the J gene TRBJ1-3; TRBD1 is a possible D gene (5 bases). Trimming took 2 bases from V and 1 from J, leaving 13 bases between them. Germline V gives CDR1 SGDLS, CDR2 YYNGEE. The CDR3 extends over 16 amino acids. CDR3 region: CASSVSPGTSGNTIYF. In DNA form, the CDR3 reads TGTGCCAGCAGCGTTTCCCCGGGGACTTCTGGAAACACCATATATTTT.

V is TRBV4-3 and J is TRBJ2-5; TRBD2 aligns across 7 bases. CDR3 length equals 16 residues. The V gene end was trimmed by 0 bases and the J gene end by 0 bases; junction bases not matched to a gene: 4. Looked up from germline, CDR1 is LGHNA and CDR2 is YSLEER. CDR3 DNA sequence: TGCGCCAGCAGCCAAGAGGGGCGGGGGTACCAAGAGACCCAGTACTTC. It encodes CASSQEGRGYQETQYF.

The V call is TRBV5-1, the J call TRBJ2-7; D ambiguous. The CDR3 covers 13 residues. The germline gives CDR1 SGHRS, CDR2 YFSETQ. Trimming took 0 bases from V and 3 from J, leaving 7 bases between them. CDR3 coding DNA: TGCGCCAGCAGCTTGGTGGCCAGCTACGAGCAGTACTTC. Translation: CASSLVASYEQYF.

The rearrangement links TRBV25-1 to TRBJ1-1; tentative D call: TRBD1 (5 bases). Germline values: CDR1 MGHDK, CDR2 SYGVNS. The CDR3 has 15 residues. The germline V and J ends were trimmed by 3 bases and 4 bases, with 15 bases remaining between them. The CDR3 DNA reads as TGTGCCAGCAGTGATGTAATCGGGGGGAGCACTGAAGCTTTCTTT. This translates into CASSDVIGGSTEAFF.

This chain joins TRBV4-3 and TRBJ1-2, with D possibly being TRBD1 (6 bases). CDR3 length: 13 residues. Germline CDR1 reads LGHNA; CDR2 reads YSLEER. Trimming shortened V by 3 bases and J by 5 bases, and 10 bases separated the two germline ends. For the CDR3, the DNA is TGCGCCAGCAGCCAGGGGACACTATATGGCTACACCTTC. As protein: CASSQGTLYGYTF.

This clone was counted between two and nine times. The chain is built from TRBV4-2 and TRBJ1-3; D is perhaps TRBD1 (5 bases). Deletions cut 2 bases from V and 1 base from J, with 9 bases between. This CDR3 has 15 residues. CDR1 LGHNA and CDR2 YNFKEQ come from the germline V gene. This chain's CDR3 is CASSQWAGSGNTIYF. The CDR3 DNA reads TGTGCCAGCAGCCAATGGGCAGGGTCTGGAAACACCATATATTTT.

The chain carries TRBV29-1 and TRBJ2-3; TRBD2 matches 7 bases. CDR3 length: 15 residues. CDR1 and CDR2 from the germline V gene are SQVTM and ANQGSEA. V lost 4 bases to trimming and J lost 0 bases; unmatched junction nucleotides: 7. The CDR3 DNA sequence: TGCAGCGTTGGAGATTTACTAGCGAGCACAGATACGCAGTATTTT. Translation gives CSVGDLLASTDTQYF.

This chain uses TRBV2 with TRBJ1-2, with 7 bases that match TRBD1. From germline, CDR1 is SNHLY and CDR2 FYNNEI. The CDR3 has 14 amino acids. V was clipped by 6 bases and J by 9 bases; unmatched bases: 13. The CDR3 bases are TGTGCCAGCAGGGTCGGACAGGTTGTTCGGAGCTACACCTTC. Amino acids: CASRVGQVVRSYTF.

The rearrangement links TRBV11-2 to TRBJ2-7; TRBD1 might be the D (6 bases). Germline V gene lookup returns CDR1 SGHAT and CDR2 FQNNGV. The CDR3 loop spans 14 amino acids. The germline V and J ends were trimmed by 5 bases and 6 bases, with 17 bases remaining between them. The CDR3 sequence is CASSPPGVSIEQYF. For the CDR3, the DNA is TGTGCCAGCAGCCCCCCAGGGGTTTCGATCGAGCAGTACTTC.

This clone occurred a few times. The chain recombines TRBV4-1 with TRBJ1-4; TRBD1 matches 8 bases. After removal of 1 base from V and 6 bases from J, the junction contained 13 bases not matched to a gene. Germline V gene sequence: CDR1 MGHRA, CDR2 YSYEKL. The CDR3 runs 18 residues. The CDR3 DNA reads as TGCGCCAGCAGCCAAGCTTCGGACAGGGCAGACGCGGATGAAAAACTGTTTTTT. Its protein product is CASSQASDRADADEKLFF.

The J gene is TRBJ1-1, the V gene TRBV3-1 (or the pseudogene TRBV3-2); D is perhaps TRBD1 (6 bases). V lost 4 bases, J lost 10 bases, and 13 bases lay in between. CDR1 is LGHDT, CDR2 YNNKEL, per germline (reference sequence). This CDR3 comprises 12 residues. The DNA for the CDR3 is TGTGCCAGCAGCCTTGGGACACAGGGAGCTTTCTTT. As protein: CASSLGTQGAFF.

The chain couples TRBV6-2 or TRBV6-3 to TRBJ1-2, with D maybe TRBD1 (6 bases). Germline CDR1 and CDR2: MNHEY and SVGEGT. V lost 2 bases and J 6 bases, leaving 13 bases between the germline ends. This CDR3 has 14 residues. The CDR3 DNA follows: TGTGCCAGCAGTTACCAGGGGCGCCTCGATGGCTACACCTTC. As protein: CASSYQGRLDGYTF.

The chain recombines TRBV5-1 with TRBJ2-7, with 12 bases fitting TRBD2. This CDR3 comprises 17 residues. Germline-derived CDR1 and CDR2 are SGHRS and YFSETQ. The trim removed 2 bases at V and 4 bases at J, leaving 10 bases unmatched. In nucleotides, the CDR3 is TGCGCCAGCAGCTTAAGAACCGGGACTAGCGGGTCGTACGAGCAGTACTTC. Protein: CASSLRTGTSGSYEQYF.